This T cell receptor beta chain was documented in a study of blood T cell repertoires in COVID-19. Across the whole study: Samples came from the United States, Italy and Spain, spanning acute and convalescent COVID-19. Sample material is recorded as cDNA or gDNA derived from T cells, B-cell-depleted T cells, or PBMCs.

As handled by the study authors: Amplification of reference gene primers provided the estimated nucleated cell counts. Clones were sequenced by immunoSEQ multiplex PCR, and TCRdb holds only the in-frame ones, with some missing. Clone size and V and J calls were adopted from that table, with D and trimming inferred from the DNA. The sample holds some 88,000 clones; roughly 83% are singletons and the top ten take about 24%. The CDR3 totals 14 residues. Unmatched junction bases numbered 5, after V lost 7 bases and J lost 4 bases. Germline CDR1 and CDR2: MNHEY and SMNVEV (reference sequence). The source material was peripheral blood. The chain joins TRBV27 to TRBJ2-1; 9 bases match TRBD2. The receptor was derived from a human donor in a cohort sampled during active COVID-19. The CDR3 spells CASTQAGGYNEQFF. The DNA of the CDR3 is TGTGCCAGCACCCAAGCGGGGGGATACAATGAGCAGTTCTTC.